These 17 T cell receptor beta chains were sequenced from one sample in a study of T cells after yellow fever vaccination. TCRdb ran MiXCR on the 5' RACE reads and lists one entry per CDR3 protein. The repertoire holds about 320,000 distinct CDR3 sequences, around 4.3% seen once, with roughly a fifth in the top ten. The sequencing used PBMCs, collected 15 days after the yellow fever booster vaccination. These TCRs come from a man in his late teens or twenties who received the YFV17D yellow fever vaccine.

This clonotype was observed at least ten times. This chain uses TRBV6-6 with TRBJ2-3; 10 bases are shared with TRBD2. CDR1 is MNHNY, CDR2 SVGAGI, per germline (reference sequence). The CDR3 has 16 amino acids. The ends lost 5 bases at V and 1 base at J; junction bases unmatched: 6. The CDR3 loop is CASSHQRGGRTDTQYF. The CDR3 DNA reads TGTGCCAGCAGTCACCAGCGGGGGGGACGCACAGATACGCAGTATTTT.

This chain links TRBV5-5 with TRBJ2-1, with TRBD2 identical over 10 bases. The CDR3 has 16 residues. Germline CDR1 and CDR2: SGHKS and YYEKEE (reference sequence). The V gene end was trimmed by 4 bases and the J gene end by 8 bases; junction bases not matched to a gene: 12. CDR3 loop: CASSAGLAATPYEQFF. DNA for the CDR3: TGTGCCAGCAGCGCCGGACTAGCGGCGACCCCATATGAGCAGTTCTTC.

This clonotype was recorded at least ten times. The chain carries TRBV7-2 and TRBJ2-5, with D possibly TRBD2 on 6 matching bases. V lost 6 bases and J lost 5, with 19 bases in between. This CDR3 region has 15 residues. The germline V gene encodes CDR1 SGHTA and CDR2 FQGNSA. CDR3 loop: CASSRGTSSGETQYF. CDR3 DNA: TGTGCCAGCAGTCGGGGGACTTCCTCGGGGGAGACCCAGTACTTC.

CDR3 in amino acids: CASSPGPYNTEAFF. The CDR3 nucleotides are TGCGCCAGCAGCCCCGGGCCATATAACACTGAAGCTTTCTTT. The chain is built from TRBV4-1 and TRBJ1-1; no clear D gene. The ends were cut back, 4 bases at V and 2 bases at J, with 11 bases in the middle. The germline V gene has CDR1 MGHRA and CDR2 YSYEKL. The CDR3 is 14 amino acids.

In this sample, this clonotype turned up many times. This rearrangement joins TRBV5-5 to TRBJ2-2; D remains ambiguous. CDR3 length equals 13 residues. Germline assignment: CDR1 SGHKS and CDR2 YYEKEE (reference sequence). The V end lost 0 bases, the J end lost 15 bases, and 15 bases lay between the germline ends. The CDR3 DNA reads TGTGCCAGCAGCTTGGACACCTCTGCCTTGGTGTTTTTT. Protein product: CASSLDTSALVFF. Variable domain in full (rest from reference TRBV5-5 and TRBJ2-2): DAGVTQSPTHLIKTRGQQVTLRCSPISGHKSVSWYQQVLGQGPQFIFQYYEKEERGRGNFPDRFSARQFPNYSSELNVNALLLGDSALYLCASSLDTSALVFFGEGSRLTVL.

The genes are TRBV5-4 and TRBJ2-5; D is perhaps TRBD1 or TRBD2 (6 bases each). Germline V lookup: CDR1 SGHNT, CDR2 YYREEE (reference sequence). V lost 9 bases to trimming and J lost 2 bases, with 23 bases between them. The CDR3 is made up of 16 amino acids. CDR3 nucleotide sequence: TGTGCCACCTCCCGAAACCGGGCGGGGACACAAGAGACCCAGTACTTC. It translates to CATSRNRAGTQETQYF.

This clonotype was counted between two and nine times. The rearrangement joins TRBV4-1 to TRBJ1-4, with D possibly TRBD1 on 6 matching bases. Trimming took off 5 bases at V and 4 bases at J, with 20 bases between the two ends. This CDR3 is built from 17 residues. Germline V gene data show CDR1 as MGHRA and CDR2 as YSYEKL. CDR3 bases: TGCGCCAGCAGCTCCCCCCATCAGGGGAAGGATAATGAAAAACTGTTTTTT. It is translated as CASSSPHQGKDNEKLFF.

This clonotype was recorded at least ten times. V and J are TRBV15 and TRBJ2-5; D remains ambiguous. This CDR3 has 15 residues. Germline lookup yields CDR1 LNHNV and CDR2 YYDKDF (reference sequence). The V gene lost 5 bases and the J gene lost 3 bases, with 16 bases spanning the gap. For the CDR3, the DNA is TGTGCCACCAGCCAACTGAGCGCGGCAAAAGAGACCCAGTACTTC. Translation: CATSQLSAAKETQYF.

This clonotype occurred many times. V gene TRBV15 combines with J gene TRBJ2-7; tentatively, D is TRBD1 or TRBD2 (6 bases each). This CDR3 is 17 amino acids long. Looked up from germline, CDR1 is LNHNV and CDR2 is YYDKDF (reference sequence). V lost 0 bases and J lost 4, with 19 bases in between. The CDR3 DNA reads TGTGCCACCAGCAGAGATGCTTGGGGGGCAGGGAGGTACGAGCAGTACTTC. It translates to CATSRDAWGAGRYEQYF.

The chain couples TRBV5-1 to TRBJ2-1; tentatively, D is TRBD1 (6 bases). V dropped 0 bases and J dropped 4 bases, with 11 bases sitting between them. The CDR3 is 15 amino acids. Germline CDR1 and CDR2: SGHRS and YFSETQ. CDR3 loop: CASSLVQGPYNEQFF. CDR3 nucleotides: TGCGCCAGCAGCTTGGTGCAGGGGCCTTACAATGAGCAGTTCTTC.

The V gene is TRBV12-3 or TRBV12-4, the J gene TRBJ2-5; D unclear. CDR3 length: 12 residues. Between the trimmed V and J ends, which lost 2 bases and 6 bases, there was a span of 7 bases. DNA for the CDR3: TGTGCCAGCAGTTTAAGCGAGCAGACCCAGTACTTC. This codes for CASSLSEQTQYF.

The table lists this clonotype with many counts. This sequence joins TRBV9 and TRBJ1-2; 8 bases align to TRBD1. Germline V gives CDR1 SGDLS, CDR2 YYNGEE. The V segment lost 2 bases and the J segment 8 bases; nucleotides outside the gene matches: 8. The CDR3 spans 14 residues. The CDR3 here is CASSVAGQGEGYTF. The CDR3 DNA sequence: TGTGCCAGCAGCGTCGCAGGACAGGGTGAAGGCTACACCTTC. The full variable domain, with the rest looked up from reference TRBV9 and TRBJ1-2, is DSGVTQTPKHLITATGQRVTLRCSPRSGDLSVYWYQQSLDQGLQFLIQYYNGEERAKGNILERFSAQQFPDLHSELNLSSLELGDSALYFCASSVAGQGEGYTFGSGTRLTVV.

A few counts support this clonotype. V usage is TRBV7-2 and J usage is TRBJ1-5; D is unresolved. The germline V gene has CDR1 SGHTA and CDR2 FQGNSA. V lost 4 bases to trimming and J lost 3 bases, with 13 bases between them. There are 15 residues in the CDR3. This chain's CDR3 is CASSSNQTHNQPQHF. The CDR3 DNA reads TGTGCCAGCAGCTCCAACCAGACACACAATCAGCCCCAGCATTTT.

The chain links TRBV20-1 to TRBJ2-1; D is perhaps TRBD2 (6 bases). This CDR3 is built from 15 residues. Trimming removed 2 bases at V and 6 bases at J, with 17 bases between. From germline, CDR1 is DFQATT and CDR2 SNEGSKA (reference sequence). CDR3 sequence: CSARSGRTRGNEQFF. CDR3 DNA sequence: TGCAGTGCTAGAAGCGGGCGGACCCGAGGCAATGAGCAGTTCTTC.

Many counts were recorded for this clonotype. The chain recombines TRBV6-5 with TRBJ2-5; D remains ambiguous. The length of the CDR3 is 13 residues. Per germline, CDR1 MNHEY and CDR2 SVGAGI. V lost 2 bases and J 1 base, leaving 5 bases between the germline ends. CDR3 sequence (DNA): TGTGCCAGCAGTTACGACACCCAAGAGACCCAGTACTTC. Residues: CASSYDTQETQYF.

The chain has TRBV25-1 and TRBJ1-2; tentative D call: TRBD1 (5 bases). The germline CDR1 and CDR2 sequences are MGHDK and SYGVNS. The CDR3 has 12 residues. Between the trimmed V and J ends, which lost 11 bases and 4 bases, there was a span of 14 bases. DNA for the CDR3: TGTGCCTCATCTTGGGGCCCCTATGGCTACACCTTC. Protein: CASSWGPYGYTF.

The gene calls are TRBV7-8 and TRBJ2-3; TRBD2 matches 9 bases. The CDR3 is 15 amino acids. V trimming: 1 base; J trimming: 5 bases; junction bases outside the gene matches: 4. Germline V gene sequence: CDR1 SGHVS, CDR2 FQNEAQ. In DNA form, the CDR3 reads TGTGCCAGCAGCTTAGTGGCGGGGGGGAAAGATACGCAGTATTTT. As protein: CASSLVAGGKDTQYF.